Included here is one T cell receptor (beta chain) sequence, with context. The sample comes from a study of blood T cell repertoires in COVID-19. Study details: Acute and convalescent COVID-19 specimens originated in the United States, Italy and Spain. Sources were T cells, B-cell-depleted T cells, or PBMCs; the material itself was cDNA or gDNA.

Source study methods: It was from reference gene primer amplification that nucleated cell counts were estimated. Repertoires were generated with immunoSEQ multiplex PCR, while TCRdb's copy carries only in-frame clones and drops some. That table gives V, J and clone size, and the DNA gave D and trimming. The sample lists about 230,000 clones, around 83% occurring once. The germline V and J ends were trimmed by 0 bases and 10 bases, with 10 bases remaining between them. This CDR3 is 13 amino acids long. In germline, CDR1 is MNHNS, CDR2 SASEGT. V is TRBV6-1 and J is TRBJ1-5; tentatively, D is TRBD1 (5 bases). The material sequenced was peripheral blood. This clonotype originated in a man older than 75 with acute or convalescent COVID-19. The CDR3 nucleotides read TGTGCCAGCAGTGAAGCGCGGGGGTTACCCCAGCATTTT. Protein sequence: CASSEARGLPQHF.